These 21 T cell receptor beta chains were all obtained from the same sample, sequenced in a study of cytomegalovirus exposure and HLA in healthy donors listed by TCRdb under 2017. Libraries were prepared through the immunoSEQ multiplex PCR assay. The multiplex PCR relied on a mix of 60 forward primers for TCR Vbeta segments and 13 reverse primers for TCR Jbeta segments. This is the immuneACCESS table as TCRdb keeps it, with only in-frame sequences that have V and J called. A part of the clones is gone; compared with another copy, unresolved V genes explain less than half, and the rest is unexplained. This sample comprises about 78,000 clones, 72% of them detected only once. The ten biggest clones cover over 8.5% of the sample. Sequencing was done on a sample of PBMCs. These receptors were taken from a woman in her thirties or forties in good health and CMV-seropositive.

This rearrangement joins TRBV5-6 to TRBJ2-2; D unresolved. V was pared by 2 bases and J by 1 base, with 9 bases between. CDR1 and CDR2 from the germline V gene are SGHDT and YYEEEE. This CDR3 has 15 amino acids. DNA of the CDR3: TGTGCCAGCAGCTTAAGTGACAAGAACACCGGGGAGCTGTTTTTT. It is translated as CASSLSDKNTGELFF.

The V gene is TRBV30, the J gene TRBJ1-2; D is perhaps TRBD1 (5 bases). The CDR3 length is 13 residues. Germline CDR1 reads GTSNPN; CDR2 reads SVGIG (reference sequence). Trimming removed 2 bases at V and 4 bases at J, with 11 bases between. The CDR3 sequence is CAWSITGAYGYTF. The DNA of the CDR3 is TGTGCCTGGAGTATAACAGGAGCCTATGGCTACACCTTC.

This clone showed up just a few times. The gene calls are TRBV5-1 and TRBJ2-7, with TRBD1 as a possible D gene (6 bases). Trimming removed 1 base at V and 1 base at J, with 12 bases between. The CDR3 sequence is 15 residues long. Germline V gives CDR1 SGHRS, CDR2 YFSETQ. This chain's CDR3 is CASSLNRQGSYEQYF. DNA for the CDR3: TGCGCCAGCAGCTTGAATAGGCAGGGGTCCTACGAGCAGTACTTC.

This clone was found a few times. The chain couples TRBV10-3 to TRBJ1-2, with 10 bases identical to TRBD1. Germline lookup yields CDR1 ENHRY and CDR2 SYGVKD. The V and J ends lost 10 bases and 6 bases, in that order; junction bases with no gene match: 8. The CDR3 sequence is 13 residues long. This chain's CDR3 is CATLGTGVDGYTF. In DNA, the CDR3 is TGTGCCACTCTCGGGACAGGGGTAGATGGCTACACCTTC.

This chain connects TRBV19 to TRBJ1-4; D gene uncertain. The V end lost 10 bases, the J end lost 5 bases, and 5 bases lay between the germline ends. The CDR3 is 10 residues long. From germline, CDR1 is LNHDA and CDR2 SQIVND (reference sequence). The CDR3 DNA follows: TGTGCCACAGGAAATGAAAAACTGTTTTTT. As protein: CATGNEKLFF.

The gene calls are TRBV6-5 and TRBJ2-5, with 8 bases matching TRBD2. V was clipped by 2 bases and J by 11 bases; unmatched bases: 16. Germline CDR1 is MNHEY and CDR2 is SVGAGI. The CDR3 is made up of 16 amino acids. The DNA for the CDR3 is TGTGCCAGCAGTTACCGCAGGGGAGCGGGAGCGGGAGAGCAGTACTTC. It yields the protein CASSYRRGAGAGEQYF.

J is TRBJ2-1 and V is TRBV19, with TRBD1 matching 7 bases. This CDR3 contains 15 residues. The germline V gene encodes CDR1 LNHDA and CDR2 SQIVND (reference sequence). V lost 10 bases and J lost 9; bases outside the gene matches: 18. CDR3 coding DNA: TGTGCCACCTCAGCCTCCGGGACAGTTGTTGCTGAGCAGTTCTTC. Its protein product is CATSASGTVVAEQFF. The full variable domain, rest sourced from reference TRBV19 and TRBJ2-1, is DGGITQSPKYLFRKEGQNVTLSCEQNLNHDAMYWYRQDPGQGLRLIYYSQIVNDFQKGDIAEGYSVSREKKESFPLTVTSAQKNPTAFYLCATSASGTVVAEQFFGPGTRLTVL.

J is TRBJ2-4 and V is TRBV28; D is uncertain. The CDR3 is 15 amino acids. With 6 bases removed from V and 0 bases from J, the gap between germline ends came to 12 bases. In germline, CDR1 is MDHEN, CDR2 SYDVKM. CDR3: CASSSRRIAKNIQYF. DNA for the CDR3: TGTGCCAGCAGCTCCAGAAGAATAGCCAAAAACATTCAGTACTTC.

V gene TRBV5-1 combines with J gene TRBJ1-1, with D perhaps TRBD1 (5 bases). The V end lost 4 bases, the J end lost 1 base, and 8 bases lay between the germline ends. Germline CDR1 reads SGHRS; CDR2 reads YFSETQ. The CDR3 runs 13 residues. The CDR3 bases are TGCGCCAGCAGCCGACAGAAGAACACTGAAGCTTTCTTT. Translating it yields CASSRQKNTEAFF.

This clone was recorded a few times. The chain couples TRBV7-6 to TRBJ2-1, with D tentatively TRBD1 (6 bases). Deletions cut 2 bases from V and 6 bases from J, with 8 bases between. This CDR3 comprises 13 residues. Germline V lookup: CDR1 SGHVS, CDR2 FNYEAQ. In DNA form, the CDR3 reads TGTGCCAGCAGCTTACAGGGGCTCAATGAGCAGTTCTTC. Its protein is CASSLQGLNEQFF.

The chain's CDR3 is CAIGSYNEQFF. The DNA for the CDR3 is TGTGCCATCGGGTCCTACAATGAGCAGTTCTTC. The chain joins TRBV5-4 to TRBJ2-1, with D unresolved. This CDR3 has 11 amino acids. V was shortened by 9 bases and J by 1 base, with 5 bases between the two germline ends. Germline V gives CDR1 SGHNT, CDR2 YYREEE (reference sequence).

As DNA, the CDR3 is TGTGCCAGCACCAAACTAGGGATCTCTGGAAACACCATATATTTT. Translated, it gives CASTKLGISGNTIYF. The chain carries TRBV28 and TRBJ1-3; D gene ambiguous. Trimming took off 7 bases at V and 0 bases at J, with 13 bases between the two ends. Germline-derived CDR1 and CDR2 are MDHEN and SYDVKM. The CDR3 spans 15 residues.

The chain combines TRBV6-5 with TRBJ2-7; TRBD1 matches 7 bases. The V gene end was trimmed by 5 bases and the J gene end by 3 bases; junction bases not matched to a gene: 10. This CDR3 contains 15 residues. Germline V lookup: CDR1 MNHEY, CDR2 SVGAGI. CDR3 amino acids: CASSQQGKGRYEQYF. Here the CDR3 DNA reads TGTGCCAGCAGTCAACAGGGGAAAGGCCGCTACGAGCAGTACTTC.

This clone showed up just a few times. The V and J genes are TRBV6-6 and TRBJ1-5; unclear D gene. CDR3 length: 16 amino acids. V shed 5 bases and J shed 2 bases, with 16 bases lying between them. Per germline, CDR1 MNHNY and CDR2 SVGAGI (reference sequence). The CDR3 sequence: CASSTNPHRGNQPQHF. The CDR3 DNA sequence: TGTGCCAGCAGTACGAACCCCCACCGGGGCAATCAGCCCCAGCATTTT.

The V gene is TRBV2, the J gene TRBJ2-3; 15 nucleotides line up with TRBD2. Germline V gene data show CDR1 as SNHLY and CDR2 as FYNNEI. Unmatched junction bases numbered 12, after V lost 6 bases and J lost 14 bases. This CDR3 region has 15 residues. The CDR3 DNA reads as TGTGCCAGCAGGGGCGGACTAGCGGGGGGGCAGGTAGTGTATTTT. It specifies CASRGGLAGGQVVYF.

The chain employs TRBV6-1 and TRBJ2-6; TRBD1 might be the D (6 bases). This CDR3 comprises 16 residues. Germline assignment: CDR1 MNHNS and CDR2 SASEGT. Trimming removed 4 bases at V and 1 base at J, with 11 bases between. CDR3 DNA: TGTGCCAGCAGTGCCAAGGGGGTGTCTGGGGCCAACGTCCTGACTTTC. It translates to CASSAKGVSGANVLTF.

V gene TRBV5-6 combines with J gene TRBJ2-7; 10 nucleotides align to TRBD1. V dropped 2 bases and J dropped 7; count of bases not matched to a gene: 6. The CDR3 is 14 amino acids. The germline CDR1 and CDR2 sequences are SGHDT and YYEEEE. CDR3 in DNA: TGTGCCAGCAGCTTCGGGACAGGGGCTGGGGAGCAGTACTTC. It encodes CASSFGTGAGEQYF.

The chain combines TRBV4-2 with TRBJ1-2, with D perhaps TRBD1 (5 bases). Trimming shortened V by 3 bases and J by 3 bases, and 11 bases separated the two germline ends. Germline-derived CDR1 and CDR2 are LGHNA and YNFKEQ. This CDR3 region has 14 residues. CDR3 nucleotide sequence: TGTGCCAGCAGCCAGGAGGGGTTCCACTATGGCTACACCTTC. As protein: CASSQEGFHYGYTF.

DNA for the CDR3: TGTGCCAGCTCACGCAGCCCAGGGAATGAAAAACTGTTTTTT. Translated, it gives CASSRSPGNEKLFF. The genes are TRBV18 and TRBJ1-4; TRBD1 might be the D (5 bases). The germline V gene encodes CDR1 KGHSH and CDR2 LQKENI. V lost 4 bases to trimming and J lost 5 bases, with 11 bases between them. The CDR3 totals 14 residues.

The rearrangement links TRBV7-9 to TRBJ1-2; tentatively, D is TRBD1 (6 bases). This CDR3 spans 14 amino acids. Trimming shortened V by 2 bases and J by 6 bases, and 13 bases separated the two germline ends. Germline values: CDR1 SEHNR, CDR2 FQNEAQ (reference sequence). CDR3 DNA: TGTGCCAGCAGCTTATCGGGGGGCGCCCATGGCTACACCTTC. Its translation is CASSLSGGAHGYTF.

This chain connects TRBV5-4 to TRBJ2-6, with 7 nucleotides matching TRBD1. This CDR3 contains 16 residues. The germline V gene has CDR1 SGHNT and CDR2 YYREEE (reference sequence). J was trimmed by 0 bases and V by 0 bases; bases with no gene match: 0. CDR3 nucleotide sequence: TGTGCCAGCAGCTTGGACAGGGGCTCTGGGGCCAACGTCCTGACTTTC. As protein: CASSLDRGSGANVLTF.